This T cell receptor (beta chain) emerged from a study of regulatory T cells in long-lasting Graves disease (dated by TCRdb to the early 2020s). Turning to the overall study: Persistent Graves' disease was defined as antithyroid drug treatment for over 5 years with persistently positive TSH receptor autoantibodies. On average, persistent Graves' disease patients in the clinical cohort had been on antithyroid drugs for approximately ten years. Persistent Graves' disease patients were compared with newly diagnosed Graves' disease patients by peripheral blood TCR sequencing and RNA sequencing. TCR sequencing covered some 13 persistent and some 20 newly diagnosed Graves' disease patients, some 33 samples in total. The study was conducted in China and was registered as a clinical trial. Here is what the overall study found, with its caveats: Preferential use of TRBV28, TRBJ1-2 and TRBJ2-5 was observed in persistent disease, whereas TRBV20-1 and TRBJ2-1 were favored in newly diagnosed disease. More public clonotypes were shared among persistent patients (over 2,500) than among newly diagnosed patients (under 1,000). As a limitation, the authors acknowledged that the small sample size may reduce accuracy. Compared with newly diagnosed patients, patients with persistent Graves' disease had lower TCR Shannon entropy and fewer highly expanded clones, which suggests clonal expansion. Sequencing and analysis were limited to the TCR beta chain. Because the primary lesion, thyroid tissue, could not be accessed, the study looked at peripheral blood alone.

Libraries were built with multiplex PCR. Sequencing was carried out with an Illumina HiSeq 4000. TCR beta libraries were built with iRepertoire HTBI primers and Arm-PCR amplification of CDR3 regions. Gel purification was performed on PCR products prior to sequencing. Per the authors' processing: Across samples, around 62 TRBV and 15 or so TRBJ segments were identified and used for gene usage analysis of CDR3 amino acid clonotypes. COPE and FqMerger were used to merge filtered high-quality paired reads into contigs. Contigs were aligned with BLAST to IMGT TRBV, TRBD and TRBJ reference genes, and CDR3 was defined per IMGT. Any clonotype with a frequency above 0.1% was classified as a highly expanded clone. Shannon entropy served as the measure of repertoire diversity, while the Gini coefficient captured V-J evenness. A clonotype found in more than one individual was treated as public. Starting from the raw public reads, TCRdb applied fastp trimming at Q25, assembled clones with MiXCR and retained in-frame beta chains. Here each entry gathers all rows of one CDR3 protein and keeps the most common genes and DNA. Here the V and J calls rest on TCRdb's processing, not on the authors' analysis. The sample table lists 400,000 or so distinct CDR3 sequences, around 20% of them with a count of one. The biggest ten clones account for less than 25% of the sample.

Taken with the paper, the label for time point translates to: persistent/refractory GD, antithyroid drugs over 5 years with positive TRAb. RNA was extracted from PBMCs in TRIzol for both TCR sequencing and RNA sequencing. The diagnosis of Graves' disease was made according to American Thyroid Association guidelines. The patients came from an endocrinology department in Xi'an, China. Each patient gave roughly 8.4 milliliters of peripheral blood, collected in an EDTA anticoagulant tube. Ficoll Paque Plus density gradient separation was used to isolate PBMCs, and no further T cell sorting was performed. An Agilent 2100 Bioanalyzer and agarose gel were used to check RNA quality, while a NanoDrop 2000 measured RNA concentration. The CDR3 runs 13 residues from the cysteine to the phenylalanine. This entry keeps only the CDR3 DNA: 39 bases, framed from base 1. The germline V gene supplies CDR1 KGHSH and CDR2 LQKENI. The trim is 0 bases for V and 5 bases for J, with a gap of 8 bases between the germline ends.

This clonotype has at least ten counts. Its antigen is not yet known. Per-base qualities were not stored, and no clone one base away is much larger. This receptor chain uses TRBV18 and TRBJ2-7, with a tentative D gene TRBD1 over 6 matching bases. This receptor was identified in a female donor with Graves disease. Sequencing used peripheral blood mononuclear cells (PBMCs), obtained when the disease was refractory, from a patient treated with antithyroid drugs. The CDR3 sequence is CASSPPGGHEQYF. In nucleotide form, the sequence is TGTGCCAGCTCACCACCTGGGGGCCACGAGCAGTACTTC.